This passage covers 8 T cell receptor beta chains from one sample sequenced in a study of human T cells and chemical hapten exposure. TCRdb reprocessed the RACE reads via MiXCR and lists one record per CDR3 protein. Of about 120,000 distinct CDR3 sequences listed, roughly 12% are singletons. Time point meaning: patch test 1, 2 weeks after DPC sensitization. Regarding treatment: therapeutic diphenylcyclopropenone sensitization with weekly scalp DPC. This material consisted of whole blood, taken in connection with sensitization to the hapten diphenylcyclopropenone (DPC). The origin of the receptors is a woman between 45 and 60 years old with alopecia areata. Some clones in this sample may be carry-over from other donors' samples.

This clonotype was picked up a small number of times. The chain joins TRBV18 to TRBJ2-7; 9 nucleotides align to TRBD2. Germline values: CDR1 KGHSH, CDR2 LQKENI. With 6 bases clipped from V and 0 bases from J, the junction kept 3 bases outside the gene matches. This CDR3 comprises 14 residues. The DNA for the CDR3 is TGTGCCAGCTCTCCGACTAGCGGCTCCTACGAGCAGTACTTC. This codes for CASSPTSGSYEQYF.

At least ten counts were recorded for this clonotype. The J gene is TRBJ1-1, the V gene TRBV20-1; no firm D call. CDR3 length equals 14 residues. Germline CDR1 is DFQATT and CDR2 is SNEGSKA (reference sequence). Trimming left V 0 bases short and J 1 base short, with 9 bases between. CDR3 sequence: CSARDIGRNTEAFF. CDR3 coding DNA: TGCAGTGCTAGAGATATTGGGAGGAACACTGAAGCTTTCTTT.

This clonotype was counted a few times. The chain couples TRBV7-2 to TRBJ2-7, with D possibly being TRBD2 (5 bases). Trimming took 3 bases from V and 2 from J, leaving 14 bases between them. The CDR3 is 15 amino acids. Germline V lookup: CDR1 SGHTA, CDR2 FQGNSA. CDR3 in DNA: TGTGCCAGCAGCTTCGGAGGCTCCGGAACCTACGAGCAGTACTTC. It codes for CASSFGGSGTYEQYF.

This rearrangement joins TRBV7-9 to TRBJ1-4; D gene ambiguous. This CDR3 is 15 amino acids long. Trimming took off 5 bases at V and 0 bases at J, with 10 bases between the two ends. Germline assignment: CDR1 SEHNR and CDR2 FQNEAQ (reference sequence). CDR3 amino acids: CASSRLATTNEKLFF. The DNA for the CDR3 is TGTGCCAGCAGCCGCCTTGCGACAACTAATGAAAAACTGTTTTTT.

The V and J genes are TRBV11-1 and TRBJ2-7; 7 positions agree with TRBD2. The trim removed 6 bases at V and 9 bases at J, leaving 14 bases unmatched. Germline CDR1 SGHAT, CDR2 FQDESV (reference sequence). The CDR3 length is 14 residues. The CDR3 region is CASRRSGERDGQYF. In DNA, the CDR3 is TGTGCCAGCAGGCGAAGCGGGGAACGGGATGGGCAGTACTTC.

V usage is TRBV6-2 or TRBV6-3 and J usage is TRBJ2-7; a possible D gene is TRBD2 (5 bases). The CDR3 has 16 residues. The V and J ends lost 0 bases and 1 base respectively, with 13 bases between them. CDR1 and CDR2 (germline): MNHEY, SVGEGT. The CDR3 nucleotides are TGTGCCAGCAGTTACTCGAGAGGGATAGGTTCCTACGAGCAGTACTTC. It translates to CASSYSRGIGSYEQYF.

This chain joins TRBV7-2 and TRBJ1-1; D gene uncertain. Trimming stripped 2 bases from V and 5 bases from J, with 12 bases between. This CDR3 region has 14 residues. Looked up from germline, CDR1 is SGHTA and CDR2 is FQGNSA. The DNA for the CDR3 is TGTGCCAGCAGCTTATCTCCTGGAATGACTGAAGCTTTCTTT. Amino acids: CASSLSPGMTEAFF.

This clonotype has a handful of counts. The rearrangement joins TRBV12-3 or TRBV12-4 to TRBJ1-4; D is uncertain. Trimming cost V 2 bases and J 6 bases, with 7 bases left between them. The length of the CDR3 is 13 residues. This CDR3 is CASSLSWDEKLFF. In nucleotides, the CDR3 is TGTGCCAGCAGTTTAAGTTGGGATGAAAAACTGTTTTTT.